Below, 26 T cell receptor beta chains from the same sample are listed, as sequenced in a study of blood T cell repertoires in COVID-19 (dated by TCRdb to 2018 to 2020). The library was built by means of the immunoSEQ multiplex PCR assay. Drawn from immuneACCESS, this table holds only the in-frame rearrangements with V and J called that TCRdb kept. Clones are partly lost; checked studies trace under half to an unresolved V gene and leave the rest unexplained. The sample profile shows about 300,000 clones; 80% to 90% of them were found once. The top ten hold about 4% of the sample. Sequenced: PBMCs or T cells enriched from blood (not recorded which). The receptors were gathered from a man aged 25-40 years who had recovered from COVID-19.

This clone came up a few times. CDR3 coding DNA: TGTGCCAGCAGTTTAAGGGACAGAGCTAATTCACCCCTCCACTTT. Its protein is CASSLRDRANSPLHF. V is TRBV27 and J is TRBJ1-6, with 7 bases fitting TRBD1. Germline CDR1 and CDR2: MNHEY and SMNVEV (reference sequence). The CDR3 totals 15 residues. The trim removed 2 bases at V and 6 bases at J, leaving 4 bases unmatched.

The chain links TRBV28 to TRBJ1-6; D not certain. V lost 4 bases to trimming and J lost 5 bases, with 18 bases between them. CDR1 is MDHEN, CDR2 SYDVKM, per germline. The CDR3 loop spans 17 amino acids. The CDR3 coding sequence is TGTGCCAGCAGTTCCCACGGGGAGGTTAGGGATAATTCACCCCTCCACTTT. The encoded protein is CASSSHGEVRDNSPLHF.

The chain couples TRBV7-6 to TRBJ1-3; TRBD1 is a possible D gene (6 bases). The germline V gene encodes CDR1 SGHVS and CDR2 FNYEAQ. There are 14 residues in the CDR3. With 8 bases removed from V and 6 bases from J, the gap between germline ends came to 17 bases. In DNA form, the CDR3 reads TGTGCCAGCTCACCTCTTGGGGGGGCAAACACCATATATTTT. This translates into CASSPLGGANTIYF.

The V and J genes are TRBV27 and TRBJ1-5; D is uncertain. This CDR3 has 16 residues. V lost 6 bases, J lost 3 bases, and 18 bases lay in between. Germline lookup yields CDR1 MNHEY and CDR2 SMNVEV (reference sequence). The CDR3: CASRSTDGVNNQPQHF. The CDR3 DNA reads TGTGCCAGCAGATCTACCGACGGAGTAAACAATCAGCCCCAGCATTTT.

The chain employs TRBV19 and TRBJ2-7, with 9 bases identical to TRBD2. CDR3 length equals 15 residues. Trimming at V came to 5 bases and at J to 4 bases, leaving 9 bases not matched to a gene. Germline-derived CDR1 and CDR2 are LNHDA and SQIVND (reference sequence). CDR3 residues: CASSALAGRAYEQYF. As DNA, the CDR3 is TGTGCCAGTAGTGCTCTAGCGGGGCGTGCGTACGAGCAGTACTTC.

The V gene is TRBV28, the J gene TRBJ1-2, with D possibly matching TRBD1 (5 bases). The CDR3 has 13 amino acids. The ends were cut back, 3 bases at V and 8 bases at J, with 13 bases in the middle. Germline-derived CDR1 and CDR2 are MDHEN and SYDVKM. The CDR3 region has the DNA TGTGCCAGCAGTTTGCTTTCCGGGGGGGGCTACACCTTC. Amino acid sequence: CASSLLSGGGYTF.

This chain uses TRBV5-4 with TRBJ1-2; D is perhaps TRBD1 (5 bases). The V gene lost 0 bases and the J gene lost 6 bases, with 9 bases spanning the gap. This CDR3 is built from 13 residues. The germline CDR1 and CDR2 sequences are SGHNT and YYREEE (reference sequence). CDR3 DNA sequence: TGTGCCAGCAGCTTGGTGGGAGGGGATGGCTACACCTTC. The encoded protein is CASSLVGGDGYTF.

The V call is TRBV5-8, the J call TRBJ2-5, with TRBD1 identical over 7 bases. V lost 1 base, J lost 5 bases, and 2 bases stayed unmatched. CDR3 size: 13 residues. Looked up from germline, CDR1 is SGHTS and CDR2 is YDEGEE. The CDR3 protein is CASSLKGAETQYF. The CDR3 coding sequence is TGTGCCAGCAGCTTGAAGGGGGCGGAGACCCAGTACTTC.

V usage is TRBV6-4 and J usage is TRBJ1-1; a weak D match, TRBD1 (6 bases). The V and J ends lost 4 bases and 4 bases respectively, with 13 bases between them. Per germline, CDR1 MRHNA and CDR2 SNTAGT. CDR3 length equals 14 residues. The CDR3 region is CASSGIPGVTEAFF. The DNA for the CDR3 is TGTGCCAGCAGTGGAATACCAGGGGTCACTGAAGCTTTCTTT.

This chain connects TRBV30 to TRBJ1-1; TRBD1 is a possible D gene (6 bases). Germline loops: CDR1 GTSNPN, CDR2 SVGIG (reference sequence). This CDR3 contains 13 residues. Deletions cut 7 bases from V and 1 base from J, with 13 bases between. CDR3 in DNA: TGTGCCTCGGGGACAAAAGGGAACACTGAAGCTTTCTTT. Translation gives CASGTKGNTEAFF.

CDR3 protein: CASSPSEPGGTWNTGELFF. DNA of the CDR3: TGTGCCAGCTCACCAAGTGAGCCAGGGGGAACCTGGAACACCGGGGAGCTGTTTTTT. V gene TRBV18 combines with J gene TRBJ2-2; 7 positions match TRBD1. CDR1 and CDR2 (germline): KGHSH, LQKENI. The CDR3 spans 19 residues. After removal of 2 bases from V and 1 base from J, the junction contained 13 bases not matched to a gene. The complete variable domain, with remaining parts taken from reference TRBV18 and TRBJ2-2, reads NAGVMQNPRHLVRRRGQEARLRCSPMKGHSHVYWYRQLPEEGLKFMVYLQKENIIDESGMPKERFSAEFPKEGPSILRIQQVVRGDSAAYFCASSPSEPGGTWNTGELFFGEGSRLTVL.

This clone has a handful of counts. The CDR3, as DNA: TGTGCCAGCAGGAAAAGGGGTCTAGCGGGGGTCCTGGATACGCAGTATTTT. As protein: CASRKRGLAGVLDTQYF. The rearrangement uses TRBV7-9 and TRBJ2-3; 10 bases match TRBD2. The trim removed 6 bases at V and 6 bases at J, leaving 15 bases unmatched. The CDR3 length is 17 residues. The germline V gene encodes CDR1 SEHNR and CDR2 FQNEAQ (reference sequence).

The CDR3 here is CASSQEGGTRVTLNTEAFF. The CDR3 DNA sequence: TGTGCCAGCAGCCAAGAGGGGGGGACTCGAGTAACCTTGAACACTGAAGCTTTCTTT. The rearrangement uses TRBV4-2 and TRBJ1-1; D is perhaps TRBD1 (5 bases). V gave up 0 bases and J gave up 0 bases, with 20 bases separating them. CDR1 and CDR2 from the germline V gene are LGHNA and YNFKEQ. The CDR3 has 19 amino acids.

The chain combines TRBV6-6 with TRBJ1-5, with D perhaps TRBD1 (5 bases). This CDR3 has 14 residues. The V gene's germline CDR1 is MNHNY and CDR2 SVGAGI (reference sequence). The ends were cut back, 4 bases at V and 5 bases at J, with 12 bases in the middle. The CDR3 bases are TGTGCCAGCAGTTCCAGGGTCCCGGATCAGCCCCAGCATTTT. Its translation: CASSSRVPDQPQHF.

The chain employs TRBV24-1 and TRBJ1-4; 7 nucleotides line up with TRBD1. The germline gives CDR1 KGHDR, CDR2 SFDVKD. The ends lost 7 bases at V and 5 bases at J; junction bases unmatched: 9. The CDR3 has 15 residues. This CDR3 reads CATSATGDGNEKLFF. The CDR3 DNA reads TGTGCCACCAGCGCCACAGGGGATGGCAATGAAAAACTGTTTTTT.

This clone has a single count. The J gene is TRBJ1-5, the V gene TRBV19, with D possibly TRBD1 on 6 matching bases. Germline V lookup: CDR1 LNHDA, CDR2 SQIVND (reference sequence). Between the trimmed V and J ends, which lost 5 bases and 4 bases, there was a span of 18 bases. The CDR3 has 16 residues. Here the CDR3 DNA reads TGTGCCAGTAGTCACGGTTCGGGACACCCAAATCAGCCCCAGCATTTT. Translation gives CASSHGSGHPNQPQHF. Filled out from reference TRBV19 and TRBJ1-5, the complete variable domain reads DGGITQSPKYLFRKEGQNVTLSCEQNLNHDAMYWYRQDPGQGLRLIYYSQIVNDFQKGDIAEGYSVSREKKESFPLTVTSAQKNPTAFYLCASSHGSGHPNQPQHFGDGTRLSIL.

V is TRBV30 and J is TRBJ1-1; D gene ambiguous. The V and J ends lost 1 base and 4 bases respectively, with 4 bases between them. The CDR3 is made up of 11 amino acids. Germline CDR1 is GTSNPN and CDR2 is SVGIG (reference sequence). CDR3 coding DNA: TGTGCCTGGAGTGACAGCACTGAAGCTTTCTTT. This translates into CAWSDSTEAFF.

Points on this clone: A read error may account for a junction end that differs from germline. The chain links TRBV11-2 to TRBJ1-2; the D gene is possibly TRBD1 (6 bases). CDR1 and CDR2 from the germline V gene are SGHAT and FQNNGV. CDR3 size: 15 residues. Written as DNA, the CDR3 is TGTGCCAGCAGCTTAGCTTCGATAGTAGGGGCTGAGGGGGCCTTC. Protein product: CASSLASIVGAEGAF.

The CDR3 reads CASSTGQGNYGYTF. The CDR3 nucleotides read TGCGCCAGCTCTACTGGACAGGGAAACTATGGCTACACCTTC. The chain uses TRBV10-1 and TRBJ1-2; TRBD1 aligns across 8 bases. This CDR3 comprises 14 residues. The V segment lost 8 bases and the J segment 2 bases; nucleotides outside the gene matches: 7. Germline values: CDR1 WNHNN, CDR2 SYGVQD (reference sequence).

The chain recombines TRBV7-9 with TRBJ2-1, with D maybe TRBD2 (5 bases). The V end lost 7 bases, the J end lost 0 bases, and 10 bases lay between the germline ends. The CDR3 is 14 amino acids. Germline V gene lookup returns CDR1 SEHNR and CDR2 FQNEAQ (reference sequence). The CDR3 loop reads CASIGGSSYNEQFF. The CDR3 region has the DNA TGTGCCAGCATCGGAGGAAGCTCCTACAATGAGCAGTTCTTC.

The V call is TRBV13, the J call TRBJ2-7, with TRBD1 matching 7 bases. Germline trimming cut 5 bases from V and 4 bases from J; bases unmatched to any gene: 8. Looked up from germline, CDR1 is PRHDT and CDR2 is FYEKMQ (reference sequence). This CDR3 has 14 amino acids. This chain's CDR3 is CASSTRQGSYEQYF. The CDR3 nucleotides read TGTGCCAGCAGCACAAGACAGGGAAGTTACGAGCAGTACTTC.

A note on this clone: At the DNA level, this CDR3 is encoded by other sequences in the same sample as well. The chain has TRBV3-1 (or the pseudogene TRBV3-2) and TRBJ1-1, with a weak D call TRBD1 (6 bases). This CDR3 comprises 14 residues. V lost 1 base and J 2 bases, leaving 8 bases between the germline ends. Germline V gives CDR1 LGHDT, CDR2 YNNKEL (reference sequence). The CDR3 nucleotides are TGTGCCAGCAGCCAAGGAGGGGGTAACACTGAAGCTTTCTTT. The encoded protein is CASSQGGGNTEAFF.

The CDR3 loop is CASRQGGTDFRPQHF. The DNA for the CDR3 is TGTGCCAGCAGACAGGGAGGGACGGATTTCCGTCCCCAGCATTTT. V usage is TRBV2 and J usage is TRBJ1-5, with TRBD1 as a possible D gene (6 bases). Per the germline V gene, CDR1 is SNHLY and CDR2 is FYNNEI. Trimming took 6 bases from V and 10 from J, leaving 22 bases between them. The CDR3 has 15 residues.

This chain uses TRBV5-1 with TRBJ2-5; TRBD1 matches at 9 bases. The CDR3 runs to 12 residues. Germline assignment: CDR1 SGHRS and CDR2 YFSETQ. V trimming: 5 bases; J trimming: 5 bases; junction bases outside the gene matches: 1. In DNA, the CDR3 is TGCGCCAGCAGGACAGGGGGGGAGACCCAGTACTTC. It is translated as CASRTGGETQYF.

This clone came up a few times. The chain uses TRBV28 and TRBJ2-7; 9 bases match TRBD1. With 2 bases clipped from V and 1 base from J, the junction kept 12 bases outside the gene matches. The CDR3 has 18 amino acids. Germline V gives CDR1 MDHEN, CDR2 SYDVKM. CDR3 sequence reads: CASSLPRNTGGTSYEQYF. The CDR3 coding sequence is TGTGCCAGCAGTTTACCCCGGAATACAGGGGGCACGTCCTACGAGCAGTACTTC.

The gene calls are TRBV15 and TRBJ1-2, with 10 bases identical to TRBD1. J was trimmed by 7 bases and V by 3 bases; bases with no gene match: 5. This CDR3 has 14 residues. From germline, CDR1 is LNHNV and CDR2 YYDKDF (reference sequence). DNA of the CDR3: TGTGCCACCAGCAGGGGACAGGGGCAGGGTGGCTACACCTTC. This encodes CATSRGQGQGGYTF.